Presented here are 16 T cell receptor beta chains from one specimen sequenced in a study of blood T cell repertoires in COVID-19. TCRdb's table, derived via immunoSEQ multiplex PCR, lists solely in-frame clones and lacks some. The sample contains 60,000 to 90,000 clones, about 79% of which appear only once. Sequencing used peripheral blood. Source of these receptors: a woman aged 45-59 years with acute or convalescent COVID-19.

The rearrangement uses TRBV7-6 and TRBJ2-1; 9 positions match TRBD2. Germline V gene lookup returns CDR1 SGHVS and CDR2 FNYEAQ. The CDR3 contains 17 residues. The trim removed 5 bases at V and 2 bases at J, leaving 10 bases unmatched. This chain's CDR3 is CASSQRTLAGPYNEQFF. The CDR3 bases are TGTGCCAGCAGCCAACGGACACTAGCGGGCCCCTACAATGAGCAGTTCTTC.

The chain employs TRBV9 and TRBJ2-7, with D uncertain. V lost 0 bases, J lost 2 bases, and 12 bases lay in between. The CDR3 consists of 15 residues. Germline CDR1 is SGDLS and CDR2 is YYNGEE. CDR3 sequence: CASSVEASGPYEQYF. The CDR3 DNA follows: TGTGCCAGCAGCGTAGAGGCTAGTGGTCCCTACGAGCAGTACTTC.

J is TRBJ2-5 and V is TRBV12-3 or TRBV12-4, with D perhaps TRBD2 (6 bases). The CDR3 is 12 amino acids. Trimming removed 8 bases from V and 5 bases from J, with 12 bases in between. CDR3: CASLKRGETQYF. CDR3 in DNA: TGTGCCAGCTTAAAACGGGGGGAGACCCAGTACTTC.

The rearrangement joins TRBV3-1 (or the pseudogene TRBV3-2) to TRBJ2-7, with D perhaps TRBD2 (6 bases). The CDR3 runs 14 residues. Per germline, CDR1 LGHDT and CDR2 YNNKEL (reference sequence). V lost 0 bases and J lost 2, with 8 bases in between. CDR3 amino acids: CASSQDTSTYEQYF. In nucleotides, the CDR3 is TGTGCCAGCAGCCAAGATACTAGCACCTACGAGCAGTACTTC.

A word on this clone: The junction departs from the called germline gene at one end, perhaps through a read error. This chain uses TRBV11-2 with TRBJ2-7; D is unresolved. Germline V CDR1 and CDR2: SGHAT, FQNNGV. This CDR3 contains 14 residues. For the CDR3, the DNA is TGTGCCAGCAGCCCTGGAGTTGGAACCTACGGGCAGTACTTC. Protein product: CASSPGVGTYGQYF. Supplemented by reference TRBV11-2 and TRBJ2-7, the full variable domain reads EAGVAQSPRYKIIEKRQSVAFWCNPISGHATLYWYQQILGQGPKLLIQFQNNGVVDDSQLPKDRFSAERLKGVDSTLKIQPAKLEDSAVYLCASSPGVGTYGQYFGPGTRLTVT.

This chain connects TRBV11-2 to TRBJ2-5; possibly TRBD1 for D (6 bases). This CDR3 comprises 13 residues. V was pared by 5 bases and J by 5 bases, with 12 bases between. Germline lookup yields CDR1 SGHAT and CDR2 FQNNGV. The CDR3 DNA reads TGTGCCAGCAGCAAGGGGGTACAGGAGACCCAGTACTTC. Amino acids: CASSKGVQETQYF. The variable domain in full, with the rest retrieved from reference TRBV11-2 and TRBJ2-5, is EAGVAQSPRYKIIEKRQSVAFWCNPISGHATLYWYQQILGQGPKLLIQFQNNGVVDDSQLPKDRFSAERLKGVDSTLKIQPAKLEDSAVYLCASSKGVQETQYFGPGTRLLVL.

The CDR3 reads CASSFTQRPSGEKLFF. Written as DNA, the CDR3 is TGTGCCAGCAGTTTCACACAAAGACCCTCGGGGGAAAAACTGTTTTTT. The chain uses TRBV6-6 and TRBJ1-4; D is unclear. Trimming took off 4 bases at V and 8 bases at J, with 20 bases between the two ends. From germline, CDR1 is MNHNY and CDR2 SVGAGI (reference sequence). CDR3 length: 16 residues.

J is TRBJ1-4 and V is TRBV28; D is possibly TRBD1 (5 bases). Germline V CDR1 and CDR2: MDHEN, SYDVKM. CDR3 length equals 14 residues. V lost 3 bases and J lost 7, with 12 bases in between. CDR3: CASSFGGAGEKLFF. As DNA, the CDR3 is TGTGCCAGCAGTTTCGGGGGAGCGGGTGAAAAACTGTTTTTT.

This clone was observed a single time. V and J are TRBV7-9 and TRBJ2-3; 10 bases agree with TRBD2. The germline CDR1 and CDR2 sequences are SEHNR and FQNEAQ (reference sequence). The CDR3 is made up of 21 amino acids. After removal of 5 bases from V and 6 bases from J, the junction contained 26 bases not matched to a gene. This chain's CDR3 is CASSRGDRGVGAGGLPDTQYF. The CDR3 DNA reads TGTGCCAGCAGCAGAGGGGACAGAGGAGTAGGAGCGGGGGGGCTTCCGGATACGCAGTATTTT.

The V call is TRBV7-3, the J call TRBJ2-1; no clear D gene. CDR1 and CDR2 from the germline V gene are SGHTA and FQGTGA. The CDR3 has 13 residues. V lost 2 bases to trimming and J lost 4 bases, with 6 bases between them. The CDR3: CASSLGQYNEQFF. The CDR3 region has the DNA TGTGCCAGCAGCTTAGGTCAGTACAATGAGCAGTTCTTC.

To note about this clone: One end of the junction fails to match germline, which may point to a read error. The chain employs TRBV7-2 and TRBJ2-7; D perhaps matches TRBD2 (5 bases). The CDR3 consists of 11 residues. CDR1 is SGHTA, CDR2 FQGNSA, per germline. CDR3 loop: CASSLDAGYTF. The CDR3 nucleotides read TGTGCCAGCAGCTTAGATGCGGGCTACACTTTC.

The CDR3 reads CASSLQRGAPYEQYF. CDR3 DNA sequence: TGTGCCAGCAGCTTACAACGGGGGGCTCCCTACGAGCAGTACTTC. V gene TRBV7-3 combines with J gene TRBJ2-7; D is perhaps TRBD2 (7 bases). Germline-derived CDR1 and CDR2 are SGHTA and FQGTGA. Trimming pared 2 bases from V and 2 bases from J, leaving 13 bases between. The CDR3 spans 15 residues.

This clone was picked up one time. This chain links TRBV25-1 with TRBJ1-1, with D hard to call. V shed 7 bases and J shed 5 bases, with 11 bases lying between them. The CDR3 spans 12 residues. Per germline, CDR1 MGHDK and CDR2 SYGVNS. The DNA for the CDR3 is TGTGCCAGCATCGGGGTAAAGACTGAAGCTTTCTTT. Translated, it gives CASIGVKTEAFF.

This clone was seen a single time. The chain uses TRBV4-1 and TRBJ2-5; 8 bases map to TRBD2. CDR1 is MGHRA and CDR2 is YSYEKL in the germline V gene. After removal of 1 base from V and 4 bases from J, the junction contained 8 bases not matched to a gene. The CDR3 has 16 residues. The CDR3 coding sequence is TGCGCCAGCAGCCAAGTCGGTCTTAGCGGGGCAGAGACCCAGTACTTC. It translates to CASSQVGLSGAETQYF.

This chain joins TRBV6-5 and TRBJ1-6, with D unclear. Trimming removed 7 bases from V and 9 bases from J, with 10 bases in between. This CDR3 region has 12 residues. Germline-derived CDR1 and CDR2 are MNHEY and SVGAGI. Written as DNA, the CDR3 is TGTGCCAGCACCGATCCGGGTTCACCCCTCCACTTT. Translation gives CASTDPGSPLHF.

V usage is TRBV4-1 and J usage is TRBJ2-3; 15 bases match TRBD2. This CDR3 spans 18 amino acids. Germline V gene sequence: CDR1 MGHRA, CDR2 YSYEKL. The V segment lost 2 bases and the J segment 2 bases; nucleotides outside the gene matches: 5. The CDR3 nucleotides are TGCGCCAGCAGCCAATTAGGACTAGCGGGGGGGACCACAGATACGCAGTATTTT. Residues: CASSQLGLAGGTTDTQYF.